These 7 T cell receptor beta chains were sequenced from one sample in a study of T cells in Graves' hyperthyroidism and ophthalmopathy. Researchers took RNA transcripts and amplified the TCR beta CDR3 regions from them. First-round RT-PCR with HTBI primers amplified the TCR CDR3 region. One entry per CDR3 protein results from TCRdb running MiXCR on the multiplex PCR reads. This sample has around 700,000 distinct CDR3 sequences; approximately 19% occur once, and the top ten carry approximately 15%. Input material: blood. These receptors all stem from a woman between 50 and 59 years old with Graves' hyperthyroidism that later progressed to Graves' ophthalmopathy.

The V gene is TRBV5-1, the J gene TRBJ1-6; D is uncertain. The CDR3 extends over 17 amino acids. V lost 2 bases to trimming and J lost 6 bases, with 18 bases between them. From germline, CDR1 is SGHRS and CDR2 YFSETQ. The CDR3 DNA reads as TGCGCCAGCAGCTTCGTGTTCCCGGGAGAAAGTAATTCACCCCTCCACTTT. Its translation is CASSFVFPGESNSPLHF.

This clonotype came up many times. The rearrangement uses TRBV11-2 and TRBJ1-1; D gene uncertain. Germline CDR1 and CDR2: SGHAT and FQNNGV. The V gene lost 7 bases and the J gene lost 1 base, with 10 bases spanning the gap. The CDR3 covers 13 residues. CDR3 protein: CASNRLGNTEAFF. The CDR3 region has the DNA TGTGCCAGCAACCGCTTGGGGAACACTGAAGCTTTCTTT.

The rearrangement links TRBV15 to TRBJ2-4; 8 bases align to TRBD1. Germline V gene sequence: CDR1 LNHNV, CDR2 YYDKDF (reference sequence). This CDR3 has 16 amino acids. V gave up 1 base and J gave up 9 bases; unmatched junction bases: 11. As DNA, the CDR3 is TGTGCCACCAGCAGAGGCTATCGACAGGGGCCAGGCATTCAGTACTTC. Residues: CATSRGYRQGPGIQYF.

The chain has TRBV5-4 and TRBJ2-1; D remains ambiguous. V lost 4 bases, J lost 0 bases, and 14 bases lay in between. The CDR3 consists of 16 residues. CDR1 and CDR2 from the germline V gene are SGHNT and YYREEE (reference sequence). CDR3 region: CASSPGSGGSYNEQFF. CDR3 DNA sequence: TGTGCCAGCAGCCCCGGTTCAGGTGGCTCCTACAATGAGCAGTTCTTC.

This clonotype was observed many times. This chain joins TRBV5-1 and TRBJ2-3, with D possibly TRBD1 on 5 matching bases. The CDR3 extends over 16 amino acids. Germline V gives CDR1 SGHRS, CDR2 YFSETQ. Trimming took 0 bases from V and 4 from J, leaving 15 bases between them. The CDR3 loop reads CASSLAATALPDTQYF. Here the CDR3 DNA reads TGCGCCAGCAGCTTGGCCGCGACAGCCCTCCCAGATACGCAGTATTTT.

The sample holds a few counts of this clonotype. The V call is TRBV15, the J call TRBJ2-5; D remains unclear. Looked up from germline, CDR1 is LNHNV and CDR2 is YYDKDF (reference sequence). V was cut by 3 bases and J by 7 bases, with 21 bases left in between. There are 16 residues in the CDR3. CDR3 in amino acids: CATSSPPWEWSGTQYF. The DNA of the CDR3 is TGTGCCACCAGCAGTCCTCCGTGGGAATGGAGTGGGACCCAGTACTTC.

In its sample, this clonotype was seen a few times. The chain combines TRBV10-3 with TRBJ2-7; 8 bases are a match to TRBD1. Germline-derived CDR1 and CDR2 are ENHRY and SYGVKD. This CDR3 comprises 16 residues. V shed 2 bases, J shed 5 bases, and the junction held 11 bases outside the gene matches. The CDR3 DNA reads TGTGCCATCAGTGAGCGTACGGGACAGGCACAACACGAGCAGTACTTC. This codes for CAISERTGQAQHEQYF.